These 19 T cell receptor beta chains came from one sample sequenced in a study of identical twins listed by TCRdb under 2016. Preparation of the library involved 5' RACE. The sample was run on an Illumina HiSeq 2000. TCRdb reran the public reads through fastp at Q25 and MiXCR, keeping productive beta chains. Records with the same CDR3 protein are collapsed into one entry carrying the most frequent genes and DNA. Within this sample are about 210,000 distinct CDR3 sequences, with roughly a tenth of them counted one time only. 5% to 5.5% of the sample belongs to the ten largest clones. The sample comprised memory (CD45RO+) T cells sorted from blood. What this sample's cell subset or site label stands for: CD45RO+ enriched T cells. The receptors derive from a woman younger than 35 in good health.

This clonotype was seen more than once but under ten times. The chain is built from TRBV25-1 and TRBJ2-3, with 7 bases lining up with TRBD1. The germline V gene encodes CDR1 MGHDK and CDR2 SYGVNS. J gave up 0 bases and V 8 bases, and 8 bases lay outside the gene matches. The CDR3 consists of 15 residues. CDR3 residues: CASGRQGPSTDTQYF. CDR3 coding DNA: TGTGCCAGCGGGAGACAGGGCCCTAGCACAGATACGCAGTATTTT.

This clonotype has a handful of counts. The chain links TRBV4-2 to TRBJ1-3; D is possibly TRBD1 (6 bases). V lost 0 bases, J lost 11 bases, and 11 bases lay in between. The CDR3 has 13 amino acids. The germline gives CDR1 LGHNA, CDR2 YNFKEQ. This CDR3 is CASSQERGLAIYF. CDR3 DNA: TGTGCCAGCAGCCAAGAACGGGGGCTGGCCATATATTTT.

This clonotype was counted ten times or more. This rearrangement joins TRBV10-1 to TRBJ2-3; no reliable D call. V was pared by 1 base and J by 5 bases, with 4 bases between. Germline assignment: CDR1 WNHNN and CDR2 SYGVQD (reference sequence). The CDR3 sequence is 12 residues long. The CDR3 nucleotides are TGCGCCAGCAGTGAGTTTCAAGATACGCAGTATTTT. It is translated as CASSEFQDTQYF.

The rearrangement links TRBV19 to TRBJ1-5, with a tentative D call TRBD1 (5 bases). V was pared by 4 bases and J by 5 bases, with 12 bases between. CDR3 length equals 14 residues. Looked up from germline, CDR1 is LNHDA and CDR2 is SQIVND (reference sequence). CDR3 protein: CASSTTAGHQPQHF. The CDR3 coding sequence is TGTGCCAGTAGTACAACGGCGGGACATCAGCCCCAGCATTTT. Using reference TRBV19 and TRBJ1-5 for the parts outside the CDR3, the full variable domain is DGGITQSPKYLFRKEGQNVTLSCEQNLNHDAMYWYRQDPGQGLRLIYYSQIVNDFQKGDIAEGYSVSREKKESFPLTVTSAQKNPTAFYLCASSTTAGHQPQHFGDGTRLSIL.

This clonotype was counted between two and nine times. The chain joins TRBV6-5 to TRBJ1-1; D is possibly TRBD1 (6 bases). Germline CDR1 is MNHEY and CDR2 is SVGAGI. This CDR3 region has 19 residues. V shed 0 bases and J shed 1 base, with 21 bases lying between them. CDR3 sequence (DNA): TGTGCCAGCAGTTACTCGGGGCAATCGGGGGCTTTGGCGAACACTGAAGCTTTCTTT. The encoded protein is CASSYSGQSGALANTEAFF.

This clonotype was recorded at least ten times. J is TRBJ2-2 and V is TRBV6-2 or TRBV6-3; a weak D match, TRBD1 (5 bases). The germline gives CDR1 MNHEY, CDR2 SVGEGT. V shed 5 bases and J shed 4 bases, with 11 bases lying between them. CDR3 size: 14 residues. Here the CDR3 reads CASSRLQGTGELFF. In nucleotides, the CDR3 is TGTGCCAGCAGTAGGCTCCAGGGCACCGGGGAGCTGTTTTTT.

This clonotype was picked up many times. The chain couples TRBV20-1 to TRBJ2-4; D possibly corresponds to TRBD2 (5 bases). The V and J ends lost 0 bases and 0 bases respectively, with 12 bases between them. This CDR3 region has 16 residues. Germline V gene lookup returns CDR1 DFQATT and CDR2 SNEGSKA (reference sequence). CDR3 DNA: TGCAGTGCTAGAGATGGGAGCCGTTTAGCCAAAAACATTCAGTACTTC. Encoded protein: CSARDGSRLAKNIQYF.

The CDR3 is CASSYSLGNQPQHF. CDR3 bases: TGTGCCAGCAGTTACTCTCTCGGGAATCAGCCCCAGCATTTT. The genes are TRBV6-5 and TRBJ1-5; D is unresolved. The V end was cut by 0 bases, the J end by 4 bases, with 7 bases between. The CDR3 sequence is 14 residues long. Per germline, CDR1 MNHEY and CDR2 SVGAGI.

This clonotype occurred a few times. V gene TRBV20-1 combines with J gene TRBJ1-1, with TRBD1 matching 8 bases. The J segment lost 10 bases and the V segment lost 5 bases, leaving 6 bases of the junction unmatched. CDR1 DFQATT and CDR2 SNEGSKA come from the germline V gene (reference sequence). The CDR3 consists of 11 residues. CDR3: CSAPTGGIAFF. The DNA of the CDR3 is TGCAGTGCTCCAACAGGGGGTATAGCTTTCTTT.

The CDR3 spells CAISPDPGRGSPLHF. The DNA of the CDR3 is TGTGCCATCAGTCCAGACCCGGGGAGAGGATCACCCCTCCACTTT. The chain is built from TRBV10-3 and TRBJ1-6; D is uncertain. This CDR3 contains 15 residues. The germline CDR1 and CDR2 sequences are ENHRY and SYGVKD. Trimming cost V 5 bases and J 10 bases, with 18 bases left between them.

The J gene is TRBJ2-3, the V gene TRBV30; 9 positions agree with TRBD1. Germline CDR1 and CDR2: GTSNPN and SVGIG (reference sequence). There are 14 residues in the CDR3. The trim removed 3 bases at V and 3 bases at J, leaving 4 bases unmatched. Written as DNA, the CDR3 is TGTGCCTGGAGGACAGGGGGTTATACAGATACGCAGTATTTT. Protein sequence: CAWRTGGYTDTQYF.

The rearrangement uses TRBV20-1 and TRBJ2-1; 13 nucleotides line up with TRBD2. CDR3 length: 17 amino acids. With 3 bases clipped from V and 9 bases from J, the junction kept 14 bases outside the gene matches. The germline CDR1 and CDR2 sequences are DFQATT and SNEGSKA (reference sequence). CDR3 in amino acids: CSASRETSGGLSVEQFF. In DNA form, the CDR3 reads TGCAGTGCTAGTAGGGAGACTAGCGGGGGGTTATCTGTTGAGCAGTTCTTC.

This clonotype appeared many times. The V call is TRBV11-2, the J call TRBJ2-6; no reliable D call. Germline-derived CDR1 and CDR2 are SGHAT and FQNNGV. The length of the CDR3 is 15 residues. The V and J ends lost 2 bases and 1 base respectively, with 6 bases between them. The CDR3 here is CASSLTRSGANVLTF. CDR3 DNA: TGTGCCAGCAGCTTAACGAGGTCTGGGGCCAACGTCCTGACTTTC.

At least ten counts were recorded for this clonotype. This CDR3 is CASRLAGVGEQYF. The CDR3 nucleotides read TGTGCCAGCAGACTAGCGGGAGTCGGGGAGCAGTACTTC. This chain uses TRBV12-3 or TRBV12-4 with TRBJ2-7; 11 bases map to TRBD2. V dropped 6 bases and J dropped 7; count of bases not matched to a gene: 5. CDR3 length: 13 amino acids.

The rearrangement joins TRBV5-1 to TRBJ2-5, with 8 bases fitting TRBD2. V lost 4 bases and J lost 5; bases outside the gene matches: 7. CDR3 size: 14 residues. The V gene's germline CDR1 is SGHRS and CDR2 YFSETQ. The CDR3 region is CASSPGGGLETQYF. For the CDR3, the DNA is TGCGCCAGCAGCCCGGGAGGGGGTTTGGAGACCCAGTACTTC.

This clonotype occurred many times. The chain links TRBV20-1 to TRBJ1-1; D is uncertain. With 1 base removed from V and 5 bases from J, the gap between germline ends came to 8 bases. This CDR3 comprises 12 residues. Germline V gene sequence: CDR1 DFQATT, CDR2 SNEGSKA (reference sequence). CDR3 nucleotide sequence: TGCAGTGCTAGAGGCGGAGGAACTGAAGCTTTCTTT. This codes for CSARGGGTEAFF.

The chain uses TRBV5-6 and TRBJ2-4; the D gene is possibly TRBD2 (5 bases). Trimming left V 2 bases short and J 7 bases short, with 7 bases between. Germline V gives CDR1 SGHDT, CDR2 YYEEEE. The CDR3 is made up of 12 amino acids. The CDR3 reads CASSFGVNIQYF. CDR3 nucleotide sequence: TGTGCCAGCAGCTTCGGGGTGAACATTCAGTACTTC.

This clonotype was recorded at least ten times. This sequence joins TRBV6-1 and TRBJ2-7; TRBD1 aligns across 7 bases. The CDR3 covers 13 residues. V trimming: 5 bases; J trimming: 4 bases; junction bases outside the gene matches: 5. Germline V gene lookup returns CDR1 MNHNS and CDR2 SASEGT. The CDR3: CASSPRGTYEQYF. The CDR3 DNA reads TGTGCCAGCAGTCCCAGGGGGACGTACGAGCAGTACTTC.

This clonotype was recorded a few times. This chain connects TRBV4-2 to TRBJ2-1; 7 nucleotides match TRBD2. The V gene end was trimmed by 1 base and the J gene end by 6 bases; junction bases not matched to a gene: 6. Looked up from germline, CDR1 is LGHNA and CDR2 is YNFKEQ. The CDR3 extends over 15 amino acids. CDR3 nucleotide sequence: TGTGCCAGCAGCCAAGGGGGGGGACGGCCCAATGAGCAGTTCTTC. Translated: CASSQGGGRPNEQFF.